Listed here are 13 T cell receptor beta chains from one sample, sequenced in a study of blood T cell repertoires in COVID-19 (dated by TCRdb to the early 2020s). The protocol used for the library was the immunoSEQ multiplex PCR assay. TCRdb obtained this table from immuneACCESS and retained in-frame rearrangements with V and J assigned. These tables miss some clones; where compared with another copy, unresolved V genes account for less than half of the shortfall, and the remainder is unexplained. In all, the sample holds 150,000 to 200,000 clones, and roughly 93% of those were seen once. The ten largest account for about 2% of the sample. Sequences were obtained from peripheral blood. The origin of the receptors is a woman aged 55-69 years with COVID-19, enrolled during active disease.

The chain joins TRBV27 to TRBJ2-1, with D tentatively TRBD2 (5 bases). Trimming pared 5 bases from V and 7 bases from J, leaving 9 bases between. CDR3 length: 12 amino acids. Germline V gene lookup returns CDR1 MNHEY and CDR2 SMNVEV (reference sequence). The CDR3 protein is CASSKTRNEQFF. In DNA form, the CDR3 reads TGTGCCAGCAGTAAAACTAGGAATGAGCAGTTCTTC.

On this clone itself: With a much larger clone just one base away, this may be a read error. Other DNA sequences in this specimen translate into the identical CDR3. This chain links TRBV7-9 with TRBJ1-2; TRBD1 matches 7 bases. This CDR3 has 14 residues. The germline V gene has CDR1 SEHNR and CDR2 FQNEAQ (reference sequence). J gave up 3 bases and V 2 bases, and 3 bases lay outside the gene matches. CDR3 sequence: CASSLNRGDYGYTF. The CDR3 DNA is TGTGCCAGCAGCTTAAACAGGGGCGACTATGGCTACACCTTC.

This clone was seen a handful of times. The chain joins TRBV9 to TRBJ1-1; D gene unclear. Trimming stripped 1 base from V and 2 bases from J, with 6 bases between. In germline, CDR1 is SGDLS, CDR2 YYNGEE. The CDR3 has 13 residues. The chain's CDR3 is CASSVQINTEAFF. The CDR3 nucleotides read TGTGCCAGCAGCGTACAGATCAACACTGAAGCTTTCTTT.

This clone occurred once. The genes are TRBV10-3 and TRBJ1-2; D is uncertain. Trimming took off 3 bases at V and 1 base at J, with 12 bases between the two ends. The length of the CDR3 is 15 residues. Per the germline V gene, CDR1 is ENHRY and CDR2 is SYGVKD. CDR3 residues: CAISEMGRGNYGYTF. As DNA, the CDR3 is TGTGCCATCAGTGAAATGGGTAGAGGTAACTATGGCTACACCTTC.

The sample holds a few counts of this clone. The chain uses TRBV5-1 and TRBJ1-1; no definite D call. CDR1 SGHRS and CDR2 YFSETQ come from the germline V gene. The CDR3 is 14 residues long. V lost 0 bases and J 1 base, leaving 7 bases between the germline ends. This CDR3 reads CASSLAGRNTEAFF. Here the CDR3 DNA reads TGCGCCAGCAGCTTGGCCGGGAGGAACACTGAAGCTTTCTTT.

The chain is built from TRBV4-3 and TRBJ1-5; D gene uncertain. V lost 0 bases and J 4 bases, leaving 4 bases between the germline ends. The CDR3 is 13 residues long. CDR1 is LGHNA and CDR2 is YSLEER in the germline V gene. Here the CDR3 DNA reads TGCGCCAGCAGCCAAGACCTGAATCAGCCCCAGCATTTT. Translating it yields CASSQDLNQPQHF.

Only one count was recorded for this clone. The chain combines TRBV19 with TRBJ1-6; 9 bases line up with TRBD1. CDR3 length equals 15 residues. V was clipped by 2 bases and J by 10 bases; unmatched bases: 6. Germline assignment: CDR1 LNHDA and CDR2 SQIVND (reference sequence). The CDR3: CASSISGTGSSPLHF. CDR3 nucleotide sequence: TGTGCCAGTAGTATATCAGGGACAGGGTCCTCACCCCTCCACTTT. Full variable domain (missing parts from reference TRBV19 and TRBJ1-6): DGGITQSPKYLFRKEGQNVTLSCEQNLNHDAMYWYRQDPGQGLRLIYYSQIVNDFQKGDIAEGYSVSREKKESFPLTVTSAQKNPTAFYLCASSISGTGSSPLHFGNGTRLTVT.

V is TRBV10-3 and J is TRBJ2-4; TRBD2 aligns across 7 bases. The last part of the DNA fits TRBJ2-1 better; the J call may be wrong. The CDR3 length is 13 residues. CDR1 is ENHRY and CDR2 is SYGVKD in the germline V gene. The CDR3 DNA reads TGTGCCATCATGAGCGGGGAAACAAACATTCAGTTCTTC. Translated, it gives CAIMSGETNIQFF.

This chain uses TRBV6-2 or TRBV6-3 with TRBJ1-4, with 8 nucleotides matching TRBD1. This CDR3 contains 15 residues. Germline CDR1 and CDR2: MNHEY and SVGEGT. V lost 1 base, J lost 3 bases, and 1 base stayed unmatched. The CDR3 spells CASSYLTGANEKLFF. CDR3 bases: TGTGCCAGCAGTTACTTGACAGGGGCTAATGAAAAACTGTTTTTT.

This clone was detected a few times. The chain combines TRBV13 with TRBJ2-1, with 9 bases lining up with TRBD2. V was clipped by 5 bases and J by 1 base; unmatched bases: 6. The germline V gene encodes CDR1 PRHDT and CDR2 FYEKMQ (reference sequence). The CDR3 spans 16 residues. For the CDR3, the DNA is TGTGCCAGCAGCATCTCCGCGGGGGGGTCCTACAATGAGCAGTTCTTC. It is translated as CASSISAGGSYNEQFF.

The rearrangement joins TRBV28 to TRBJ2-7; 7 nucleotides line up with TRBD1. Trimming took 6 bases from V and 3 from J; bases not matched to a gene: 8. The CDR3 sequence is 14 residues long. Per germline, CDR1 MDHEN and CDR2 SYDVKM. CDR3 protein: CASRRDRVNYEQYF. Here the CDR3 DNA reads TGTGCCAGCAGACGGGACAGAGTAAACTACGAGCAGTACTTC.

This clone has a single count. This chain's CDR3 is CASSRTGIRNTEAFF. As DNA, the CDR3 is TGTGCCAGCAGCCGGACAGGGATAAGGAACACTGAAGCTTTCTTT. The chain recombines TRBV27 with TRBJ1-1, with 8 bases that match TRBD1. CDR3 length: 15 residues. With V trimmed by 6 bases and J by 1 base, 7 bases remained unmatched. From germline, CDR1 is MNHEY and CDR2 SMNVEV (reference sequence).

The table lists this clone with a count of one. The chain carries TRBV7-9 and TRBJ1-2; 11 bases align to TRBD1. CDR1 and CDR2 (germline): SEHNR, FQNEAQ (reference sequence). V lost 4 bases to trimming and J lost 6 bases; unmatched junction nucleotides: 7. The CDR3 is made up of 15 amino acids. The CDR3 here is CASSSWTGGEDGYTF. The CDR3 DNA is TGTGCCAGCAGCTCATGGACAGGGGGCGAGGATGGCTACACCTTC. Full variable domain (remainder filled in from reference TRBV7-9 and TRBJ1-2): DTGVSQNPRHKITKRGQNVTFRCDPISEHNRLYWYRQTLGQGPEFLTYFQNEAQLEKSRLLSDRFSAERPKGSFSTLEIQRTEQGDSAMYLCASSSWTGGEDGYTFGSGTRLTVV.